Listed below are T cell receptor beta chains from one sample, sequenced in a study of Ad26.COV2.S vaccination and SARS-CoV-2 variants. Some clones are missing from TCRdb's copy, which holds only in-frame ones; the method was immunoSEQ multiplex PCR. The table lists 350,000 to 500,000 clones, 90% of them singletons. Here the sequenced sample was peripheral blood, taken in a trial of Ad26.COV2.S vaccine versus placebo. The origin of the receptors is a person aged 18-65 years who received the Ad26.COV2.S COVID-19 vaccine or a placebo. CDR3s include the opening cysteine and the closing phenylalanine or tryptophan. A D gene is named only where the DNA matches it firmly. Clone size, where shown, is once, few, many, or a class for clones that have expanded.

DNA: TGCAGCGCCGGTGAACAGGGGGCGTACGAGCAGTACTTC
CDR3: CSAGEQGAYEQYF
J: TRBJ2-7
D: TRBD1
length: 13
size: NA
V: TRBV29-1

DNA: TGTGCCATCTCCGGACAGGGAGAGACCCAGTACTTC
CDR3: CAISGQGETQYF
J: TRBJ2-5
D: TRBD1
length: 12
size: NA
V: TRBV6-5

DNA: TGTGCCAGCAGTTTAGCCTCGAACACTGAAGCTTTCTTT
CDR3: CASSLASNTEAFF
J: TRBJ1-1
D: NA
length: 13
size: NA
V: TRBV12-3/TRBV12-4

DNA: TGTGCCAGCAGCTTACTGTCGGGACTAGCGGTCTACGAGCAGTACTTC
CDR3: CASSLLSGLAVYEQYF
J: TRBJ2-7
D: TRBD2
length: 16
size: once
V: TRBV7-2

DNA: TGTGCCAGCAGCCCCGGAGTAGGCTACAATGAGCAGTTCTTC
CDR3: CASSPGVGYNEQFF
J: TRBJ2-1
D: NA
length: 14
size: NA
V: TRBV7-2

DNA: TGTGCCAGCACCGAACGGGGAACACACTACAATGAGCAGTTCTTC
CDR3: CASTERGTHYNEQFF
J: TRBJ2-1
D: NA
length: 15
size: NA
V: TRBV7-9

DNA: TGTGCCAGCAGCTTAGAACCAGCGGGAGGGCCAGTTTCCGAGCAGTACTTC
CDR3: CASSLEPAGGPVSEQYF
J: TRBJ2-7
D: TRBD2
length: 17
size: NA
V: TRBV7-3

DNA: TGTGCCAGCAGTAACCAGGGGGGACAGCCCCAGCATTTT
CDR3: CASSNQGGQPQHF
J: TRBJ1-5
D: TRBD1
length: 13
size: NA
V: TRBV6-2/TRBV6-3

DNA: TGCGCCAGCAGCCAAGAGCAGGGGGTCTCTGGAAACACCATATATTTT
CDR3: CASSQEQGVSGNTIYF
J: TRBJ1-3
D: TRBD1
length: 16
size: NA
V: TRBV4-1

DNA: TGTGCCAGTCATCCAGGGTGGGTAGACACTGGCAATCAGCCCCAGCATTTT
CDR3: CASHPGWVDTGNQPQHF
J: TRBJ1-5
D: NA
length: 17
size: few
V: TRBV28

DNA: TGTGCCAGTAGTAGGGGACTAGCGGGACCAGAGACCCAGTACTTC
CDR3: CASSRGLAGPETQYF
J: TRBJ2-5
D: TRBD2
length: 15
size: NA
V: TRBV19

DNA: TGCGCCAGCAGCGGGGGGACTAGCGGGAGGAATACGCAGTATTTT
CDR3: CASSGGTSGRNTQYF
J: TRBJ2-3
D: TRBD2
length: 15
size: NA
V: TRBV5-1

DNA: TGTGCCAGCAGTTTACCGCTGACAGGGGGGACCCACGAGCAGTACTTC
CDR3: CASSLPLTGGTHEQYF
J: TRBJ2-7
D: TRBD1
length: 16
size: NA
V: TRBV28

DNA: TGTGCCAGCAGGAGCGGGGGGGCCAGCAATCAGCCCCAGCATTTT
CDR3: CASRSGGASNQPQHF
J: TRBJ1-5
D: NA
length: 15
size: NA
V: TRBV28

DNA: TGTGCCAGCAGCTTAGCTCCTCCACCAGATACGCAGTATTTT
CDR3: CASSLAPPPDTQYF
J: TRBJ2-3
D: NA
length: 14
size: NA
V: TRBV7-2

DNA: TGTGCCAGCAGCGTATTTAGCGGGAGTAATGAGCAGTTCTTC
CDR3: CASSVFSGSNEQFF
J: TRBJ2-1
D: TRBD2
length: 14
size: NA
V: TRBV9

DNA: TGTGCCAGCAGACAGGGACAGTCGAACACCGGGGAGCTGTTTTTT
CDR3: CASRQGQSNTGELFF
J: TRBJ2-2
D: TRBD1
length: 15
size: NA
V: TRBV27

DNA: TGTGCCAGCAGTATGGCGGGACTAGCCAAAAACATTCAGTACTTC
CDR3: CASSMAGLAKNIQYF
J: TRBJ2-4
D: NA
length: 15
size: NA
V: TRBV28

DNA: TGTGCCAGCAGCTTGGGATCTAGCGGGAGTTTGAATACGCAGTATTTT
CDR3: CASSLGSSGSLNTQYF
J: TRBJ2-3
D: TRBD2
length: 16
size: NA
V: TRBV5-6

DNA: TGTGCCAGCAGCCCGGGAGGTACTGAAGCTTTCTTT
CDR3: CASSPGGTEAFF
J: TRBJ1-1
D: NA
length: 12
size: once
V: TRBV5-4

DNA: TGTGCCAGCAGCTTGACGAAATATCAGCTTGCCCAGCATTTT
CDR3: CASSLTKYQLAQHF
J: TRBJ1-5
D: NA
length: 14
size: NA
V: TRBV5-6

DNA: TGTGCCAGCAGCTTTGAGCGTCTAGCGGAAGTGGGGGGGGATACGCAGTATTTT
CDR3: CASSFERLAEVGGDTQYF
J: TRBJ2-3
D: NA
length: 18
size: NA
V: TRBV12-1